The source of this T cell receptor beta chain is a study of blood T cell repertoires in COVID-19. Study-wide context: Researchers got acute and convalescent COVID-19 samples from the United States, Italy and Spain. Sample material is recorded as cDNA or gDNA derived from T cells, B-cell-depleted T cells, or PBMCs.

The CDR3 is made up of 13 amino acids. Trimming took 5 bases from V and 6 from J; bases not matched to a gene: 4. Germline CDR1 is SGHNT and CDR2 is YENEEA. Sequencing was performed with immunoSEQ multiplex PCR; in TCRdb, only in-frame clones are kept and a portion is missing. This table holds 150,000 to 200,000 clones, 83% found once. The sequence was obtained from a human donor in a cohort sampled during active COVID-19. V and J are TRBV11-3 and TRBJ2-3, with 8 bases lining up with TRBD1. Sequencing was performed on peripheral blood. The CDR3: CASSDRGWDTQYF. In nucleotides, the CDR3 is TGTGCCAGCAGCGACAGGGGTTGGGATACGCAGTATTTT. Complete variable domain (other parts from reference TRBV11-3 and TRBJ2-3): EAGVVQSPRYKIIEKKQPVAFWCNPISGHNTLYWYLQNLGQGPELLIRYENEEAVDDSQLPKDRFSAERLKGVDSTLKIQPAELGDSAVYLCASSDRGWDTQYFGPGTRLTVL.